Below are 11 T cell receptor beta chains sequenced from a single sample in a study of shared clonotypes between healthy human individuals. Using immunoSEQ multiplex PCR, the repertoire was profiled, and TCRdb retains in-frame clones only, with some absent. The profile covers roughly 1,000,000 clones, with around 78% appearing a single time and 0.5% to 0.65% taken by the ten largest. Source material: memory CD4+ T cells from PBMCs. Regarding subset: CD45RA-negative fraction. The receptors shown here come from a man between 18 and 35 years old in good health. Some clones in this sample may be carry-over from other donors' samples.

J is TRBJ2-1 and V is TRBV5-1; no clear D. The CDR3 is made up of 14 amino acids. Trimming took off 3 bases at V and 8 bases at J, with 15 bases between the two ends. Looked up from germline, CDR1 is SGHRS and CDR2 is YFSETQ. The chain's CDR3 is CASSSARLSDEQFF. CDR3 DNA: TGCGCCAGCAGCTCTGCGCGCCTAAGCGATGAGCAGTTCTTC.

DNA of the CDR3: TGTGCCAGCAGTTTCGGGACCACATCGACTCAGTACGAGCAGTACTTC. It specifies CASSFGTTSTQYEQYF. V gene TRBV27 combines with J gene TRBJ2-7, with D possibly being TRBD1 or TRBD2 (5 bases each). Per the germline V gene, CDR1 is MNHEY and CDR2 is SMNVEV (reference sequence). The CDR3 totals 16 residues. V dropped 3 bases and J dropped 4 bases, with 19 bases sitting between them.

This clone was observed a handful of times. The chain is built from TRBV30 and TRBJ1-2, with TRBD1 matching over 7 bases. V lost 2 bases to trimming and J lost 6 bases; unmatched junction nucleotides: 6. The CDR3 runs to 13 residues. Germline CDR1 and CDR2: GTSNPN and SVGIG (reference sequence). The DNA of the CDR3 is TGTGCCTGGAGTATGGGACAGAGGAATGGCTACACCTTC. This codes for CAWSMGQRNGYTF.

This clone was observed a few times. The CDR3 nucleotides are TGTGCCAGCAGCGATTACGTCACCGGGGAGCTGTTTTTT. Translating it yields CASSDYVTGELFF. The chain uses TRBV7-3 and TRBJ2-2; D gene uncertain. The V gene's germline CDR1 is SGHTA and CDR2 FQGTGA. The CDR3 is made up of 13 amino acids. Trimming stripped 5 bases from V and 4 bases from J, with 8 bases between. The whole variable domain, remainder taken from reference TRBV7-3 and TRBJ2-2, is GAGVSQTPSNKVTEKGKYVELRCDPISGHTALYWYRQSLGQGPEFLIYFQGTGAADDSGLPNDRFFAVRPEGSVSTLKIQRTERGDSAVYLCASSDYVTGELFFGEGSRLTVL.

This clone has a handful of counts. The chain links TRBV11-1 to TRBJ2-7; tentatively, D is TRBD2 (7 bases). The germline V gene encodes CDR1 SGHAT and CDR2 FQDESV (reference sequence). This CDR3 is built from 16 residues. Trimming took 5 bases from V and 0 from J, leaving 17 bases between them. The CDR3 bases are TGTGCCAGCAGCACCGGGGGGCGCGGGAGCTCCTACGAGCAGTACTTC. Amino acids: CASSTGGRGSSYEQYF.

Concerning this clone itself: This sequence is one base from a far larger clone and is likely a read error. The sample has other DNA sequences that encode this CDR3 too. V usage is TRBV7-2 and J usage is TRBJ1-5, with D hard to call. V lost 3 bases to trimming and J lost 3 bases, with 3 bases between them. CDR1 SGHTA and CDR2 FQGNSA come from the germline V gene. This CDR3 region has 12 residues. The CDR3 here is CASSLDNQPQHF. The CDR3 DNA reads as TGTGCCAGCAGCTTGGACAATCAGCCCCAGCATTTT.

The CDR3 region has the DNA TGTGCCAGCAGCCAACAAAGCGGGTCCTCTATGGGTACGCAGTATTTT. Protein: CASSQQSGSSMGTQYF. V is TRBV7-3 and J is TRBJ2-3, with D tentatively TRBD2 (6 bases). The CDR3 is 16 residues long. The ends were cut back, 5 bases at V and 8 bases at J, with 23 bases in the middle. Germline V CDR1 and CDR2: SGHTA, FQGTGA.

This clone was detected only a few times. V usage is TRBV6-5 and J usage is TRBJ2-2, with 9 bases fitting TRBD1. Trimming at V came to 8 bases and at J to 10 bases, leaving 5 bases not matched to a gene. From germline, CDR1 is MNHEY and CDR2 SVGAGI. The CDR3 totals 12 residues. In DNA form, the CDR3 reads TGTGCCAGCGGGACAGGGTCAGTGGAGCTGTTTTTT. It translates to CASGTGSVELFF.

This sequence joins TRBV11-3 and TRBJ1-4; D is ambiguous. This CDR3 comprises 20 residues. V was clipped by 5 bases and J by 4 bases, with 29 bases between them. Per germline, CDR1 SGHNT and CDR2 YENEEA. As DNA, the CDR3 is TGTGCCAGCAGCACCAACTCTTATGGTAACAGTGGCCCTTGTAATGAAAAACTGTTTTTT. Residues: CASSTNSYGNSGPCNEKLFF.

With respect to this clone: In the same sample, other DNA sequences code for this CDR3. The chain employs TRBV5-1 and TRBJ1-2; D remains ambiguous. The CDR3 length is 13 residues. Deletions cut 0 bases from V and 4 bases from J, with 7 bases between. Germline lookup yields CDR1 SGHRS and CDR2 YFSETQ. The CDR3 nucleotides read TGCGCCAGCAGCTTGGACCGACCCTATGGCTACACCTTC. Translating it yields CASSLDRPYGYTF. Full variable domain (missing parts from reference TRBV5-1 and TRBJ1-2): KAGVTQTPRYLIKTRGQQVTLSCSPISGHRSVSWYQQTPGQGLQFLFEYFSETQRNKGNFPGRFSGRQFSNSRSEMNVSTLELGDSALYLCASSLDRPYGYTFGSGTRLTVV.

The V call is TRBV7-2, the J call TRBJ2-1; perhaps TRBD2 as D (5 bases). There are 17 residues in the CDR3. CDR1 is SGHTA and CDR2 is FQGNSA in the germline V gene. With 2 bases removed from V and 4 bases from J, the gap between germline ends came to 18 bases. CDR3 loop: CASSLYQFSAAYNEQFF. The CDR3 nucleotides are TGTGCCAGCAGCTTATACCAGTTTTCAGCGGCGTACAATGAGCAGTTCTTC.